Listed here are 10 T cell receptor beta chains from one sample, sequenced in a study of T cell responses to AZD1222 COVID-19 vaccine. This table comes from immunoSEQ multiplex PCR, and its TCRdb copy is limited to in-frame clones, with some not included. In the table there are around 120,000 clones, about nine tenths of which are singletons. The sequencing here drew on peripheral blood, taken on day 0 of AZD1222 vaccination. These receptors were obtained from an adult in good health.

The genes are TRBV6-6 and TRBJ2-1; no reliable D call. Germline CDR1 is MNHNY and CDR2 is SVGAGI (reference sequence). CDR3 length equals 12 residues. With 6 bases removed from V and 5 bases from J, the gap between germline ends came to 8 bases. The CDR3 protein is CASRQLNNEQFF. CDR3 sequence (DNA): TGTGCCAGCAGGCAACTGAACAATGAGCAGTTCTTC.

This chain's CDR3 is CASSLVGSRYTF. CDR3 nucleotide sequence: TGCGCCAGCAGCCTGGTGGGCTCTCGCTACACCTTC. The chain joins TRBV5-1 to TRBJ1-2, with D hard to call. The germline CDR1 and CDR2 sequences are SGHRS and YFSETQ. V dropped 4 bases and J dropped 9 bases, with 13 bases sitting between them. CDR3 length: 12 amino acids.

The CDR3 coding sequence is TGTGCCAGTAGTATTCGGTCACCCGGAGAAACCATATATTTT. This sequence encodes CASSIRSPGETIYF. V and J are TRBV19 and TRBJ1-3, with D hard to call. The CDR3 runs 14 residues. Germline values: CDR1 LNHDA, CDR2 SQIVND (reference sequence). With 3 bases removed from V and 10 bases from J, the gap between germline ends came to 16 bases.

The CDR3 region is CASSFSGRNGEQYF. CDR3 sequence (DNA): TGTGCCAGCAGCTTTAGCGGGAGAAACGGTGAGCAGTACTTC. The rearrangement joins TRBV11-3 to TRBJ2-7, with 9 bases lining up with TRBD2. The V and J ends lost 3 bases and 7 bases, in that order; junction bases with no gene match: 7. The CDR3 extends over 14 amino acids. Per the germline V gene, CDR1 is SGHNT and CDR2 is YENEEA.

The chain is built from TRBV9 and TRBJ1-3; D remains unclear. CDR1 SGDLS and CDR2 YYNGEE come from the germline V gene. CDR3 size: 15 residues. V lost 2 bases to trimming and J lost 1 base, with 10 bases between them. The CDR3 bases are TGTGCCAGCAGCGTTTCCACATATTCTGGAAACACCATATATTTT. Its translation is CASSVSTYSGNTIYF.

The chain uses TRBV27 and TRBJ1-6; maybe TRBD1 (6 bases). Trimming took off 4 bases at V and 6 bases at J, with 13 bases between the two ends. The CDR3 covers 15 residues. Germline CDR1 MNHEY, CDR2 SMNVEV (reference sequence). The CDR3 DNA reads as TGTGCCAGCAGTTCACAGGGACTTACTAATTCACCCCTCCACTTT. Amino acid sequence: CASSSQGLTNSPLHF.

V usage is TRBV23-1 and J usage is TRBJ2-7, with D perhaps matching TRBD1 (6 bases). TRBV23-1 qualifies as an ORF whose function is uncertain. The CDR3 runs to 12 residues. Trimming stripped 0 bases from V and 7 bases from J, with 7 bases between. CDR3 protein: CASSQSGGEQYF. In nucleotides, the CDR3 is TGCGCCAGCAGTCAATCAGGGGGAGAGCAGTACTTC.

This chain connects TRBV2 to TRBJ2-7; 7 bases fit TRBD1. The germline V gene has CDR1 SNHLY and CDR2 FYNNEI. This CDR3 region has 12 residues. V dropped 4 bases and J dropped 4; count of bases not matched to a gene: 1. CDR3 region: CASSVQGYEQYF. In DNA, the CDR3 is TGTGCCAGCAGTGTACAGGGGTACGAGCAGTACTTC. The complete variable domain, with remaining parts taken from reference TRBV2 and TRBJ2-7, reads EPEVTQTPSHQVTQMGQEVILRCVPISNHLYFYWYRQILGQKVEFLVSFYNNEISEKSEIFDDQFSVERPDGSNFTLKIRSTKLEDSAMYFCASSVQGYEQYFGPGTRLTVT.

This clone was picked up one time. The chain employs TRBV18 and TRBJ1-5; D uncertain. Germline V gene lookup returns CDR1 KGHSH and CDR2 LQKENI. The CDR3 consists of 15 residues. Trimming took off 2 bases at V and 0 bases at J, with 8 bases between the two ends. Here the CDR3 reads CASSPTATSNQPQHF. The CDR3, as DNA: TGTGCCAGCTCACCAACAGCGACTAGCAATCAGCCCCAGCATTTT.

The genes are TRBV24-1 and TRBJ2-1, with D hard to call. This CDR3 is 15 amino acids long. Germline V gene data show CDR1 as KGHDR and CDR2 as SFDVKD. V was shortened by 3 bases and J by 5 bases, with 13 bases between the two germline ends. The CDR3: CATSDRAVLNNEQFF. The CDR3 DNA sequence: TGTGCCACCAGTGATAGGGCAGTCTTAAACAATGAGCAGTTCTTC.